This TCR beta chain was sequenced during a study of blood T cell repertoires in COVID-19. Study details: The samples span acute and convalescent COVID-19 from the United States, Italy and Spain. The analysed material was cDNA or gDNA that came from T cells, B-cell-depleted T cells, or PBMCs.

CDR3 size: 17 residues. The V and J ends lost 3 bases and 6 bases, in that order; junction bases with no gene match: 5. Per the germline V gene, CDR1 is SEHNR and CDR2 is FQNEAQ (reference sequence). Per the original data handling: Amplification with reference gene primers provided the estimates of nucleated cell counts. The data were produced by immunoSEQ multiplex PCR, yet TCRdb's version contains in-frame clones alone and is incomplete. V, J and clone size were drawn from that table, and D and trimming were deduced from the DNA. The repertoire holds about 260,000 clones, more than 75% seen once, with around 9.1% in the top ten.

The sequenced material came from peripheral blood. The source of this sequence is a man between 40 and 49 years old who had recovered from COVID-19. The chain is built from TRBV7-9 and TRBJ2-1; 16 bases map to TRBD2. The CDR3 coding sequence is TGTGCCAGCAGCTTTGGGGGACTAGCGGGAGGGCTCAATGAGCAGTTCTTC. Its translation is CASSFGGLAGGLNEQFF.